A single sample gave rise to the 27 T cell receptor beta chains below, sequenced in a study of T cell repertoires in cytomegalovirus infection. TCRdb ran MiXCR on the reads and lists one entry per CDR3 protein. Altogether 830,000 or so distinct CDR3 sequences are present, approximately 30% being singletons, with the ten largest covering approximately 13%. No antigen has been assigned to these receptors. The source material was cultured CD8+ T cells from PBMCs, sampled from culture after CMV antigen stimulation. The source is a human donor in good health (CMV status not recorded). Some clones in this sample may be carry-over from other donors' samples.

This clonotype was found many times. The chain couples TRBV7-2 to TRBJ1-2, with D perhaps TRBD1 (6 bases). Germline lookup yields CDR1 SGHTA and CDR2 FQGNSA. This CDR3 comprises 14 residues. V was clipped by 3 bases and J by 6 bases, with 14 bases between them. The CDR3, as DNA: TGTGCCAGCAGCTTCCCCCCAGGGGTGGATGGCTACACCTTC. Amino acids: CASSFPPGVDGYTF.

The rearrangement joins TRBV27 to TRBJ2-1, with 9 nucleotides matching TRBD2. The CDR3 is 14 residues long. The germline gives CDR1 MNHEY, CDR2 SMNVEV (reference sequence). CDR3 loop: CASGAGGPENEQFF. In DNA, the CDR3 is TGTGCTTCGGGCGCGGGGGGGCCTGAGAATGAGCAGTTCTTC.

The V call is TRBV19, the J call TRBJ2-3, with D perhaps TRBD1 (6 bases). Germline V gene sequence: CDR1 LNHDA, CDR2 SQIVND (reference sequence). The V end was cut by 3 bases, the J end by 5 bases, with 12 bases between. CDR3 size: 14 residues. Written as DNA, the CDR3 is TGTGCCAGTAGTATCCAGGGGCGAGGAGATACGCAGTATTTT. This translates into CASSIQGRGDTQYF.

This clonotype was observed a few times. CDR3: CASRLAGGHNEQFF. In DNA form, the CDR3 reads TGTGCCAGTAGACTAGCGGGGGGACACAATGAGCAGTTCTTC. The chain couples TRBV19 to TRBJ2-1, with 12 bases aligning to TRBD2. From germline, CDR1 is LNHDA and CDR2 SQIVND (reference sequence). CDR3 length equals 14 residues. With 6 bases clipped from V and 5 bases from J, the junction kept 2 bases outside the gene matches.

This clonotype was recorded a few times. This sequence joins TRBV7-9 and TRBJ1-2; tentative D call: TRBD1 (5 bases). Between the trimmed V and J ends, which lost 3 bases and 4 bases, there was a span of 15 bases. The germline V gene encodes CDR1 SEHNR and CDR2 FQNEAQ (reference sequence). The CDR3 spans 15 residues. CDR3 region: CASSFQEPRAYGYTF. CDR3 nucleotides: TGTGCCAGCAGCTTCCAAGAGCCCAGGGCCTATGGCTACACCTTC.

The J gene is TRBJ1-2, the V gene TRBV20-1; 8 bases are shared with TRBD1. The V and J ends lost 3 bases and 4 bases, in that order; junction bases with no gene match: 19. The CDR3 is made up of 18 amino acids. CDR1 and CDR2 from the germline V gene are DFQATT and SNEGSKA (reference sequence). The CDR3: CSARGLFGQGNSTYGYTF. CDR3 coding DNA: TGCAGTGCTAGGGGACTATTTGGACAGGGAAACTCAACCTATGGCTACACCTTC.

Comment on this clonotype: Sequence at one end of the junction differs from germline and may be a read error. The chain couples TRBV7-4 to TRBJ2-1, with 10 bases that match TRBD2. Germline V gene sequence: CDR1 SGHVT, CDR2 SQSDAQ. The CDR3 totals 16 residues. CDR3 loop: CVSSSGLAEPYNEQFF. The CDR3 nucleotides read TGTGTCAGCAGCTCCGGACTAGCGGAACCCTACAATGAGCAGTTCTTC.

The chain couples TRBV4-3 to TRBJ2-1, with TRBD2 matching over 9 bases. Germline V lookup: CDR1 LGHNA, CDR2 YSLEER. The V gene end was trimmed by 3 bases and the J gene end by 2 bases; junction bases not matched to a gene: 8. The CDR3 totals 17 residues. Here the CDR3 reads CASSHLTSGKTYNEQFF. In DNA, the CDR3 is TGCGCCAGCAGCCATTTGACTAGCGGAAAAACCTACAATGAGCAGTTCTTC.

The chain joins TRBV7-9 to TRBJ1-2; maybe TRBD1 (5 bases). Germline loops: CDR1 SEHNR, CDR2 FQNEAQ (reference sequence). This CDR3 region has 17 residues. With 6 bases removed from V and 2 bases from J, the gap between germline ends came to 22 bases. The CDR3 reads CASSSKLARAGNYGYTF. DNA for the CDR3: TGTGCCAGCAGTTCCAAACTGGCACGAGCAGGGAACTATGGCTACACCTTC.

The table lists this clonotype with a few counts. The V gene is TRBV20-1, the J gene TRBJ2-7; TRBD2 agrees at 10 bases. The CDR3 extends over 15 amino acids. The V and J ends lost 0 bases and 0 bases, in that order; junction bases with no gene match: 2. Germline values: CDR1 DFQATT, CDR2 SNEGSKA (reference sequence). The CDR3 DNA reads TGCAGTGCTAGAGATAGCGGGGGGACCTCCTACGAGCAGTACTTC. Amino acid sequence: CSARDSGGTSYEQYF.

V gene TRBV7-6 combines with J gene TRBJ2-5; the D gene is possibly TRBD1 (7 bases). CDR3 length: 15 residues. Germline values: CDR1 SGHVS, CDR2 FNYEAQ. V was cut by 5 bases and J by 2 bases, with 15 bases left in between. Here the CDR3 reads CASSPRDRSQETQYF. The CDR3 bases are TGTGCCAGCAGCCCGCGGGACAGATCACAAGAGACCCAGTACTTC.

This clonotype came up a few times. The CDR3 loop is CASSPALAVYNEQFF. The CDR3 region has the DNA TGTGCCAGCAGCCCGGCGCTAGCGGTCTACAATGAGCAGTTCTTC. The chain is built from TRBV7-6 and TRBJ2-1; 7 bases line up with TRBD2. J gave up 3 bases and V 5 bases, and 7 bases lay outside the gene matches. The length of the CDR3 is 15 residues. The germline V gene encodes CDR1 SGHVS and CDR2 FNYEAQ.

V gene TRBV12-3 or TRBV12-4 combines with J gene TRBJ2-1; no clear D gene. V lost 3 bases and J lost 3, with 9 bases in between. The CDR3 length is 14 residues. In DNA form, the CDR3 reads TGTGCCAGCAGTTTTCCCACCCTCTACAATGAGCAGTTCTTC. Residues: CASSFPTLYNEQFF.

This clonotype appeared many times. The CDR3 loop reads CASSLGGQGNYGYTF. The CDR3 DNA reads as TGTGCCAGCAGTTTAGGGGGACAGGGGAACTATGGCTACACCTTC. The chain links TRBV27 to TRBJ1-2; 10 bases are a match to TRBD1. The CDR3 totals 15 residues. V was pared by 2 bases and J by 2 bases, with 2 bases of the junction left unmatched. Looked up from germline, CDR1 is MNHEY and CDR2 is SMNVEV (reference sequence).

This clonotype was found once. The chain uses TRBV5-1 and TRBJ1-6; D gene uncertain. V was clipped by 4 bases and J by 4 bases, with 15 bases between them. CDR1 and CDR2 from the germline V gene are SGHRS and YFSETQ. The CDR3 runs to 16 residues. The DNA for the CDR3 is TGCGCCAGCAGCCCTTCAACAGAGGAATATAATTCACCCCTCCACTTT. It is translated as CASSPSTEEYNSPLHF.

This clonotype appeared a few times. The chain recombines TRBV4-2 with TRBJ2-2, with D tentatively TRBD2 (8 bases). The V end lost 0 bases, the J end lost 6 bases, and 14 bases lay between the germline ends. CDR3 length: 16 amino acids. The germline V gene encodes CDR1 LGHNA and CDR2 YNFKEQ. DNA of the CDR3: TGTGCCAGCAGCCAAGAAGGGACAGCGGGGGCCGGGGAGCTGTTTTTT. Its translation: CASSQEGTAGAGELFF.

This clonotype was observed a single time. The chain recombines TRBV20-1 with TRBJ1-2, with 12 bases matching TRBD1. From germline, CDR1 is DFQATT and CDR2 SNEGSKA (reference sequence). The V and J ends lost 5 bases and 4 bases, in that order; junction bases with no gene match: 8. The CDR3 has 15 amino acids. The CDR3 spells CSALEGTGGVYGYTF. CDR3 bases: TGCAGTGCTCTAGAGGGGACAGGGGGCGTCTATGGCTACACCTTC.

The rearrangement links TRBV7-4 to TRBJ2-5, with TRBD1 matching 7 bases. V lost 5 bases and J lost 2; bases outside the gene matches: 8. Germline values: CDR1 SGHVT, CDR2 SQSDAQ. The CDR3 is 15 residues long. CDR3 protein: CASSPRDRWQETQYF. The DNA for the CDR3 is TGTGCCAGCAGCCCTCGGGACAGATGGCAAGAGACCCAGTACTTC.

V gene TRBV19 combines with J gene TRBJ2-2, with D tentatively TRBD1 (5 bases). The CDR3 consists of 11 residues. Germline CDR1 reads LNHDA; CDR2 reads SQIVND (reference sequence). Trimming left V 8 bases short and J 6 bases short, with 7 bases between. CDR3 protein: CASLGPGELFF. CDR3 nucleotide sequence: TGTGCCAGTCTGGGGCCCGGGGAGCTGTTTTTT.

This chain joins TRBV6-2 or TRBV6-3 and TRBJ1-2, with D unresolved. The CDR3 has 14 amino acids. Germline assignment: CDR1 MNHEY and CDR2 SVGEGT. With 6 bases removed from V and 8 bases from J, the gap between germline ends came to 19 bases. CDR3 in DNA: TGTGCCAGCAGAACGACGCGAAGCCTCGACGGCTACACCTTC. Translating gives CASRTTRSLDGYTF.

The gene calls are TRBV27 and TRBJ2-7; D is perhaps TRBD1 (5 bases). The CDR3 spans 13 residues. Trimming stripped 3 bases from V and 2 bases from J, with 8 bases between. CDR1 is MNHEY and CDR2 is SMNVEV in the germline V gene (reference sequence). CDR3 sequence reads: CASSFQGTYEQYF. CDR3 bases: TGTGCCAGCAGTTTCCAGGGTACCTACGAGCAGTACTTC.

This clonotype appeared a few times. This chain connects TRBV7-9 to TRBJ1-3; TRBD1 matches at 7 bases. Germline CDR1 and CDR2: SEHNR and FQNEAQ (reference sequence). The J segment lost 0 bases and the V segment lost 4 bases, leaving 9 bases of the junction unmatched. This CDR3 has 17 residues. In DNA, the CDR3 is TGTGCCAGCAGCTCCCGGGACAGAGAAATCTCTGGAAACACCATATATTTT. It yields the protein CASSSRDREISGNTIYF.

This clonotype was picked up a small number of times. This rearrangement joins TRBV7-9 to TRBJ1-1; no definite D call. The CDR3 runs 11 residues. The germline V gene has CDR1 SEHNR and CDR2 FQNEAQ (reference sequence). Trimming stripped 3 bases from V and 9 bases from J, with 8 bases between. CDR3 amino acids: CASSFSGQAFF. The CDR3 coding sequence is TGTGCCAGCAGCTTCAGCGGACAAGCTTTCTTT.

About this clonotype: Given the absence of the conserved phenylalanine or tryptophan at the CDR3 end, a read error is likely. The chain has TRBV12-3 or TRBV12-4 and TRBJ1-1; 7 bases align to TRBD1. The CDR3 consists of 14 residues. Trimming took 3 bases from V and 0 from J; bases not matched to a gene: 1. This chain's CDR3 is CASSLGQMNTEAFL. DNA of the CDR3: TGTGCCAGCAGTTTGGGACAGATGAACACTGAAGCTTTCCTT.

This clonotype was observed many times. This rearrangement joins TRBV7-6 to TRBJ1-2; 8 bases align to TRBD1. The CDR3 sequence is 14 residues long. CDR1 SGHVS and CDR2 FNYEAQ come from the germline V gene. The junction had 6 bases not matched to a gene; V was cut back by 1 base and J by 8 bases. The CDR3 DNA reads TGTGCCAGCAGCTTAGGCGGGGGGACAGGAGGCTACACCTTC. This encodes CASSLGGGTGGYTF.

The chain recombines TRBV10-3 with TRBJ2-5; possible D gene TRBD2, 5 bases. This CDR3 is 14 amino acids long. The ends were cut back, 1 base at V and 2 bases at J, with 8 bases in the middle. Germline CDR1 and CDR2: ENHRY and SYGVKD. This chain's CDR3 is CAISEFGKQETQYF. The DNA for the CDR3 is TGTGCCATCAGTGAGTTCGGGAAACAAGAGACCCAGTACTTC.

V is TRBV7-6 and J is TRBJ1-2; 7 bases match TRBD1. With V trimmed by 1 base and J by 14 bases, 10 bases remained unmatched. Germline V gene lookup returns CDR1 SGHVS and CDR2 FNYEAQ. CDR3 size: 13 residues. CDR3 in DNA: TGTGCCAGCAGCTTAGGAGGGACAGCTACCTATACCTTC. It is translated as CASSLGGTATYTF.